The 5 T cell receptor beta chains below all came from one sample that was sequenced in a study of beta chain features in type 1 diabetes. Sequenced material consisted of expressed TCRB transcripts (all of the isolated RNA was reverse transcribed). Sequencing was performed with immunoSEQ multiplex PCR; in TCRdb, only in-frame clones are kept and a portion is missing. The profile shows around 140,000 clones, about 13% of them singletons. Antigens of these TCRs are unknown. Points from the study as a whole: TCRB CDR3s were moderately but significantly shorter in Type 1 diabetes patients in all four CD4+ subsets.

Input material: central memory CD4+ T cells from blood. These receptors came from a man aged 18 to 35 with type 1 diabetes.

The chain recombines TRBV7-7 with TRBJ2-5; D is possibly TRBD1 or TRBD2 (6 bases each). Deletions cut 1 base from V and 1 base from J, with 10 bases between. This CDR3 spans 15 amino acids. The germline V gene encodes CDR1 SSHAT and CDR2 FNYEAQ (reference sequence). The CDR3 DNA sequence: TGTGCCAGCAGCTTAGGGGGGGCACTCCAAGAGACCCAGTACTTC. It is translated as CASSLGGALQETQYF.

This clone has a handful of counts. This chain links TRBV9 with TRBJ1-5; weak D call: TRBD1 (5 bases). Germline V lookup: CDR1 SGDLS, CDR2 YYNGEE. Trimming removed 0 bases at V and 2 bases at J, with 9 bases between. The CDR3 contains 15 residues. CDR3 DNA: TGTGCCAGCAGCGTAGGGACAACGGGCAATCAGCCCCAGCATTTT. It is translated as CASSVGTTGNQPQHF.

This chain links TRBV7-9 with TRBJ2-1; D is unclear. The CDR3 has 10 residues. The germline V and J ends were trimmed by 4 bases and 10 bases, with 5 bases remaining between them. Germline V lookup: CDR1 SEHNR, CDR2 FQNEAQ (reference sequence). In nucleotides, the CDR3 is TGTGCCAGCAGCTCTTACGAGCAGTTCTTC. Protein: CASSSYEQFF.

This clone occurred many times. The gene calls are TRBV9 and TRBJ2-1; D might be TRBD1 or TRBD2, each matching 5 bases. Germline CDR1 reads SGDLS; CDR2 reads YYNGEE. The CDR3 extends over 13 amino acids. The germline V and J ends were trimmed by 2 bases and 12 bases, with 15 bases remaining between them. The CDR3: CASSVGTGLGQFF. DNA for the CDR3: TGTGCCAGCAGCGTGGGGACGGGCCTAGGGCAGTTCTTC.

The chain employs TRBV19 and TRBJ1-3, with a tentative D call TRBD1 (6 bases). The CDR3 sequence is 16 residues long. Trimming cost V 5 bases and J 0 bases, with 14 bases left between them. Germline lookup yields CDR1 LNHDA and CDR2 SQIVND (reference sequence). The CDR3 spells CASSGRGDLSGNTIYF. As DNA, the CDR3 is TGTGCCAGTAGTGGCAGGGGCGACCTCTCTGGAAACACCATATATTTT.